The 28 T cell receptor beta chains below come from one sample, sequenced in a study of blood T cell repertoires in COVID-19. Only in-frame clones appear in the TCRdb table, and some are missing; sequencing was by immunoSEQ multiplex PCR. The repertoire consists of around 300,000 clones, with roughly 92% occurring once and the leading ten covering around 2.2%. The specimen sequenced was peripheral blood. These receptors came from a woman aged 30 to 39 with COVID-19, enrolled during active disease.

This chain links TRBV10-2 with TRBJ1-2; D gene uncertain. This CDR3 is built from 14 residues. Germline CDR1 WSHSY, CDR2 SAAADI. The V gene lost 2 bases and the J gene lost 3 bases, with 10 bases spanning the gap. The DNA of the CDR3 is TGCGCCAGCAGTGAGGTCCCCGGTGACTATGGCTACACCTTC. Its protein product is CASSEVPGDYGYTF.

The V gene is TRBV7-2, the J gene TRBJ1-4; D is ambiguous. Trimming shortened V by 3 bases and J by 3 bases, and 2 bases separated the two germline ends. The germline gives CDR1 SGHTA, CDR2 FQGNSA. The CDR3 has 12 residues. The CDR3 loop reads CASSFSNEKLFF. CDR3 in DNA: TGTGCCAGCAGCTTCTCTAATGAAAAACTGTTTTTT.

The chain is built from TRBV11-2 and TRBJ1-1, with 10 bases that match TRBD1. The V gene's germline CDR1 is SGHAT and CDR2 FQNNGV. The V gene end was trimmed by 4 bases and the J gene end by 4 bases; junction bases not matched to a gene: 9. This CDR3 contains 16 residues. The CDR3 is CASSYPGQGKGTEAFF. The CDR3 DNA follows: TGTGCCAGCAGCTATCCGGGACAGGGGAAGGGCACTGAAGCTTTCTTT.

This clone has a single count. The CDR3 is CASSLTAISYEQYF. The CDR3 nucleotides read TGTGCCAGCAGCTTAACAGCTATCTCCTACGAGCAGTACTTC. J is TRBJ2-7 and V is TRBV7-2; D remains ambiguous. Trimming pared 2 bases from V and 0 bases from J, leaving 8 bases between. Germline CDR1 reads SGHTA; CDR2 reads FQGNSA. This CDR3 has 14 amino acids. The full variable domain, completed using reference TRBV7-2 and TRBJ2-7, is GAGVSQSPSNKVTEKGKDVELRCDPISGHTALYWYRQSLGQGLEFLIYFQGNSAPDKSGLPSDRFSAERTGGSVSTLTIQRTQQEDSAVYLCASSLTAISYEQYFGPGTRLTVT.

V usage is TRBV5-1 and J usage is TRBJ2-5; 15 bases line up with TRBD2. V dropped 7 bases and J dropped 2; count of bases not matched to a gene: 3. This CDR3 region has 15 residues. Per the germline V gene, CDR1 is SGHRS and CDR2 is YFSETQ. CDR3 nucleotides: TGCGCCAGCGGGACTAGCGGGAGGAATCAAGAGACCCAGTACTTC. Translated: CASGTSGRNQETQYF.

The CDR3 loop is CSVDTGRWAFF. The CDR3 region has the DNA TGCAGCGTTGATACGGGAAGATGGGCTTTCTTT. The chain carries TRBV29-1 and TRBJ1-1; D not resolved. CDR3 length: 11 amino acids. Per germline, CDR1 SQVTM and CDR2 ANQGSEA. Trimming cost V 3 bases and J 11 bases, with 13 bases left between them.

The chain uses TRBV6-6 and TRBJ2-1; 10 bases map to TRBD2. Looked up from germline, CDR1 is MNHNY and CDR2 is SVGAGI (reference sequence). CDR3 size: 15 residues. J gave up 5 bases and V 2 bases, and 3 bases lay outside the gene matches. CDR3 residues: CASSYVLAGDNEQFF. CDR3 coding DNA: TGTGCCAGCAGTTACGTCCTAGCGGGGGACAATGAGCAGTTCTTC.

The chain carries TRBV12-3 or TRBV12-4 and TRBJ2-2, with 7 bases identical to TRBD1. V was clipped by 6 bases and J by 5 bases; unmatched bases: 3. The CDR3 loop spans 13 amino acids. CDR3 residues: CASSYRGTGELFF. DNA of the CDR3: TGTGCCAGCAGCTACAGGGGTACCGGGGAGCTGTTTTTT.

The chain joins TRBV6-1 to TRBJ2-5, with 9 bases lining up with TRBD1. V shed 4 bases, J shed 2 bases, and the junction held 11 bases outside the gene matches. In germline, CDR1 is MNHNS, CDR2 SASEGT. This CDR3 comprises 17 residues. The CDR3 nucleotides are TGTGCCAGCAGTGCCCGGGACAGGGTCTCAGGACAAGAGACCCAGTACTTC. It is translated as CASSARDRVSGQETQYF.

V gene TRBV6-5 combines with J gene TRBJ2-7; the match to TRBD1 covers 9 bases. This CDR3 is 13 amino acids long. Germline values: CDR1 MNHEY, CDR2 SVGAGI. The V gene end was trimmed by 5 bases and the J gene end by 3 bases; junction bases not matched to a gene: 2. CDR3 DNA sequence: TGTGCCAGCAGTCGGGACAGGGACTACGAGCAGTACTTC. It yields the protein CASSRDRDYEQYF.

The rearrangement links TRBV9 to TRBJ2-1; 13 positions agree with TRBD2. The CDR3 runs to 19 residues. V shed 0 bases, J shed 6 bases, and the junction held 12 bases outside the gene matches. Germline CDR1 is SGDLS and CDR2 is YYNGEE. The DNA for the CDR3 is TGTGCCAGCAGCGTAGCTGGGACTAGCGGGGTTGGTGGTCGCAATGAGCAGTTCTTC. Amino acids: CASSVAGTSGVGGRNEQFF.

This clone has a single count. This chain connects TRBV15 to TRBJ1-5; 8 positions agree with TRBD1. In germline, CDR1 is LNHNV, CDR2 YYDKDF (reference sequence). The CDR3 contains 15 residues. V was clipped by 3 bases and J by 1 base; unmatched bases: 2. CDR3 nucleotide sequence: TGTGCCACCAGCAGCGACAGGGGCAGCAATCAGCCCCAGCATTTT. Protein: CATSSDRGSNQPQHF.

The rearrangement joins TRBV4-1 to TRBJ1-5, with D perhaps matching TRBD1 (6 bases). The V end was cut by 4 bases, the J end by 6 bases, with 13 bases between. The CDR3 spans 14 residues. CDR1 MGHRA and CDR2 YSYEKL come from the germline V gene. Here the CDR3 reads CASSPGPGVQPQHF. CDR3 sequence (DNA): TGCGCCAGCAGCCCCGGACCAGGGGTTCAGCCCCAGCATTTT.

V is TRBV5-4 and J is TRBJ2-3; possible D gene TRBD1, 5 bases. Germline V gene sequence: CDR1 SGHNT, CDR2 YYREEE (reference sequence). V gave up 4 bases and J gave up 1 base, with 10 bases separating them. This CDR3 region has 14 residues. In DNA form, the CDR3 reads TGTGCCAGCAGCCCCCTGACAGGCACAGATACGCAGTATTTT. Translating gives CASSPLTGTDTQYF.

The CDR3: CASGNRDPRRSEQFF. The CDR3 DNA reads TGTGCCAGCGGAAACAGGGACCCACGGCGTAGTGAGCAGTTCTTC. V is TRBV6-5 and J is TRBJ2-1; weak D call: TRBD1 (6 bases). This CDR3 contains 15 residues. V shed 8 bases and J shed 9 bases, with 23 bases lying between them. The germline gives CDR1 MNHEY, CDR2 SVGAGI.

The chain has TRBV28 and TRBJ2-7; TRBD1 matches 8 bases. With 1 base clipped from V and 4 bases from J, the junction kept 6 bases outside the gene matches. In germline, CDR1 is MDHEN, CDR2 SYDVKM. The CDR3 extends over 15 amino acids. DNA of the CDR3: TGTGCCAGCAGTTTATCCGGGCAGGGGGCATACGAGCAGTACTTC. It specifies CASSLSGQGAYEQYF. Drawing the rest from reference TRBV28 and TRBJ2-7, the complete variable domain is DVKVTQSSRYLVKRTGEKVFLECVQDMDHENMFWYRQDPGLGLRLIYFSYDVKMKEKGDIPEGYSVSREKKERFSLILESASTNQTSMYLCASSLSGQGAYEQYFGPGTRLTVT.

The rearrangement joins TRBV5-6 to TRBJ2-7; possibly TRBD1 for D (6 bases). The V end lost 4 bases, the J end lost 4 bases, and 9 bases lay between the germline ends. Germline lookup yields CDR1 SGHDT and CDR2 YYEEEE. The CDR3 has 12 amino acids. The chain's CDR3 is CASSLQGYEQYF. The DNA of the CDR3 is TGTGCCAGCAGCCTACAGGGTTACGAGCAGTACTTC.

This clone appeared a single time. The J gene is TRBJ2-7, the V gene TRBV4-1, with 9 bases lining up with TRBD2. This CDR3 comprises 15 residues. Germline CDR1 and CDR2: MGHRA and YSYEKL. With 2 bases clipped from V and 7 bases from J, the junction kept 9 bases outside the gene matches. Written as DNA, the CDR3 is TGCGCCAGCAGCCAACTTATGCGGGAGGGAGAGGAGCAGTACTTC. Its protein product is CASSQLMREGEEQYF.

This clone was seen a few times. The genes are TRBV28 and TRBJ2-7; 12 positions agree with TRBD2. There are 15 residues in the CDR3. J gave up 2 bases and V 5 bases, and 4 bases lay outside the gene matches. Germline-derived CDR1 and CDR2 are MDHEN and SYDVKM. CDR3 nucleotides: TGTGCCAGCAGTCCCGGACTAGCGGGACCCTACGAGCAGTACTTC. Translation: CASSPGLAGPYEQYF.

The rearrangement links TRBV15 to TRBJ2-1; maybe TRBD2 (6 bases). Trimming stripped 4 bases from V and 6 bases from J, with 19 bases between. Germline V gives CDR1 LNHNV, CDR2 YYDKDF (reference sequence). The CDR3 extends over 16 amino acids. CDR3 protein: CATSNQAGPAFNEQFF. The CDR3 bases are TGTGCCACCAGCAACCAAGCGGGCCCCGCGTTCAATGAGCAGTTCTTC.

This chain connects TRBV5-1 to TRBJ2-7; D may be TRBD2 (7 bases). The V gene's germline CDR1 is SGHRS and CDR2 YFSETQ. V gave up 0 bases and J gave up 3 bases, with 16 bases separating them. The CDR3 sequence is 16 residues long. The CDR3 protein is CASSLDSQGRGYEQYF. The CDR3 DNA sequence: TGCGCCAGCAGCTTGGACTCCCAGGGGAGGGGCTACGAGCAGTACTTC.

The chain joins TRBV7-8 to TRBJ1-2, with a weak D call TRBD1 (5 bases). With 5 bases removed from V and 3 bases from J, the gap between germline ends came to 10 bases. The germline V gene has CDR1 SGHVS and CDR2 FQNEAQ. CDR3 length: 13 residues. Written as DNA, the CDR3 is TGTGCCAGCAGCCCCAGGGTAGACTATGGCTACACCTTC. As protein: CASSPRVDYGYTF.

Written as DNA, the CDR3 is TGTGCCAGCAGCGCTCAGGGGGCTACTGAAGCTTTCTTT. Encoded protein: CASSAQGATEAFF. V gene TRBV2 combines with J gene TRBJ1-1; 8 nucleotides match TRBD1. From germline, CDR1 is SNHLY and CDR2 FYNNEI. The V segment lost 6 bases and the J segment 5 bases; nucleotides outside the gene matches: 5. The CDR3 consists of 13 residues.

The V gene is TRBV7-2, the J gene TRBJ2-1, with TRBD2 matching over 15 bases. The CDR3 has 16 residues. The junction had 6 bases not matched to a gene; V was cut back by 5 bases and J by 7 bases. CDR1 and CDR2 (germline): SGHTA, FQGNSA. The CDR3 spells CASSEWTSGRGNEQFF. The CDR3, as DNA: TGTGCCAGCAGCGAGTGGACTAGCGGGAGGGGGAATGAGCAGTTCTTC.

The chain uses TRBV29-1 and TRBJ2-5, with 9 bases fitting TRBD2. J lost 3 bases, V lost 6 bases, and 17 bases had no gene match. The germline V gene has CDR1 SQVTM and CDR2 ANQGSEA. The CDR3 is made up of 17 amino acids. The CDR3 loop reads CSVGGNIAGENKETQYF. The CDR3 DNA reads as TGCAGCGTCGGAGGAAATATAGCGGGAGAGAATAAAGAGACCCAGTACTTC.

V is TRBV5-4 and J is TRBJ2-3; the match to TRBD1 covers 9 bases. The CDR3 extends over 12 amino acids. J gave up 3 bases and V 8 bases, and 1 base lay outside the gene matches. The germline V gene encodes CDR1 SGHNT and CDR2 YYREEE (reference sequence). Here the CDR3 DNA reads TGTGCCAGGACAGGGGGGACAGATACGCAGTATTTT. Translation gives CARTGGTDTQYF.

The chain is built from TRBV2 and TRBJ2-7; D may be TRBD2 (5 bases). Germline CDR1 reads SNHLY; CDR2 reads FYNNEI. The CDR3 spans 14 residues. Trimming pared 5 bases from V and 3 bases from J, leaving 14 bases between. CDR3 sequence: CASSPGGRGYEQYF. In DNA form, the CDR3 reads TGTGCCAGCAGTCCCGGAGGAAGAGGCTACGAGCAGTACTTC. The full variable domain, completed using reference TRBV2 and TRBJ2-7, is EPEVTQTPSHQVTQMGQEVILRCVPISNHLYFYWYRQILGQKVEFLVSFYNNEISEKSEIFDDQFSVERPDGSNFTLKIRSTKLEDSAMYFCASSPGGRGYEQYFGPGTRLTVT.

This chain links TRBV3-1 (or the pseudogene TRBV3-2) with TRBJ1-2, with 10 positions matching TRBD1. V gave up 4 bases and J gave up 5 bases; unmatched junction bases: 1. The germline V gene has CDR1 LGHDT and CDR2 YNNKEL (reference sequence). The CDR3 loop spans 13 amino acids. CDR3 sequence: CASSRGQGYGYTF. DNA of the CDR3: TGTGCCAGCAGCCGGGGACAGGGGTATGGCTACACCTTC.